These 29 T cell receptor beta chains were sequenced from one sample in a study of cytomegalovirus exposure and HLA in healthy donors. It was with 60 Vbeta and 13 Jbeta primers that the PCR ran. This table comes from immunoSEQ multiplex PCR, and its TCRdb copy is limited to in-frame clones, with some not included. The table has 50,000 to 60,000 clones, approximately 78% seen once. Specimen: PBMCs. The receptors here all came from a female donor in good health and CMV-seronegative.

This rearrangement joins TRBV5-6 to TRBJ2-7; tentative D call: TRBD1 (5 bases). This CDR3 comprises 14 residues. Trimming left V 0 bases short and J 5 bases short, with 12 bases between. CDR1 and CDR2 from the germline V gene are SGHDT and YYEEEE. Here the CDR3 reads CASSLVSREDEQYF. The CDR3 DNA reads as TGTGCCAGCAGCTTGGTGTCCAGGGAAGACGAGCAGTACTTC.

V usage is TRBV10-3 and J usage is TRBJ2-1; 8 bases agree with TRBD2. V lost 4 bases and J lost 5; bases outside the gene matches: 10. This CDR3 is 16 amino acids long. Germline CDR1 and CDR2: ENHRY and SYGVKD. CDR3 nucleotide sequence: TGTGCCATCAGTGTGGATAGCGGGGATTTTGACAATGAGCAGTTCTTC. This encodes CAISVDSGDFDNEQFF.

As concerns this clone: At the DNA level, this CDR3 is encoded by other sequences in the same sample as well. The rearrangement links TRBV9 to TRBJ2-5; the match to TRBD1 covers 11 bases. Germline V CDR1 and CDR2: SGDLS, YYNGEE. The V gene end was trimmed by 4 bases and the J gene end by 4 bases; junction bases not matched to a gene: 15. The CDR3 spans 18 residues. CDR3 coding DNA: TGTGCCAGCAGCACGCCTGGACAGGGGGCGCGAGATAGAGAGACCCAGTACTTC. Protein: CASSTPGQGARDRETQYF.

On this clone itself: The identical CDR3 is also encoded by other nucleotide sequences in the sample. The chain links TRBV5-4 to TRBJ1-1; 9 positions match TRBD1. There are 18 residues in the CDR3. CDR1 SGHNT and CDR2 YYREEE come from the germline V gene (reference sequence). After removal of 5 bases from V and 5 bases from J, the junction contained 19 bases not matched to a gene. CDR3 amino acids: CASSFLRDRAQGATEAFF. The CDR3 nucleotides are TGTGCCAGCAGTTTTCTAAGGGACAGGGCGCAGGGGGCGACTGAAGCTTTCTTT.

This clone was detected a few times. V and J are TRBV4-1 and TRBJ2-1; 11 bases are a match to TRBD2. In germline, CDR1 is MGHRA, CDR2 YSYEKL. V shed 4 bases and J 7 bases; nucleotides not matched to a gene: 6. The CDR3 totals 15 residues. As DNA, the CDR3 is TGCGCCAGCAGCCTTCTAGCGGGGGGTGGTAATGAGCAGTTCTTC. This encodes CASSLLAGGGNEQFF.

The V and J genes are TRBV5-4 and TRBJ2-5; D is possibly TRBD2 (6 bases). V lost 4 bases to trimming and J lost 7 bases, with 11 bases between them. The CDR3 has 12 amino acids. CDR1 SGHNT and CDR2 YYREEE come from the germline V gene (reference sequence). CDR3 amino acids: CASSGGLGTQYF. Here the CDR3 DNA reads TGTGCCAGCAGCGGGGGGTTGGGGACCCAGTACTTC.

The rearrangement uses TRBV6-5 and TRBJ1-3, with D unclear. The CDR3 spans 15 residues. V was shortened by 0 bases and J by 8 bases, with 14 bases between the two germline ends. Germline V lookup: CDR1 MNHEY, CDR2 SVGAGI. DNA of the CDR3: TGTGCCAGCAGTTACTCGAACTTGCCTCTAGACACCATATATTTT. Translation: CASSYSNLPLDTIYF.

The chain employs TRBV18 and TRBJ1-2, with 10 bases identical to TRBD1. Trimming removed 2 bases from V and 6 bases from J; junction bases left unmatched: 6. The CDR3 sequence is 15 residues long. Per germline, CDR1 KGHSH and CDR2 LQKENI. The CDR3 loop is CASSPSATGGDGYTF. In DNA, the CDR3 is TGTGCCAGCTCACCAAGCGCGACAGGGGGCGATGGCTACACCTTC.

DNA for the CDR3: TGTGCCAGCAGTGACGGCGATTCCCGAGGCCAGGGGGTCACAGATACGCAGTATTTT. This translates into CASSDGDSRGQGVTDTQYF. The rearrangement links TRBV6-4 to TRBJ2-3; TRBD1 matches 7 bases. The CDR3 runs to 19 residues. Germline values: CDR1 MRHNA, CDR2 SNTAGT. The V gene end was trimmed by 2 bases and the J gene end by 2 bases; junction bases not matched to a gene: 16.

V usage is TRBV18 and J usage is TRBJ2-2; D may be TRBD2 (7 bases). Trimming pared 1 base from V and 2 bases from J, leaving 11 bases between. This CDR3 spans 16 amino acids. In germline, CDR1 is KGHSH, CDR2 LQKENI. The CDR3 DNA reads as TGTGCCAGCTCACCACGGGGGGGCACCAACACCGGGGAGCTGTTTTTT. Translating it yields CASSPRGGTNTGELFF.

This clone occurred a few times. V usage is TRBV6-5 and J usage is TRBJ1-2; a possible D gene is TRBD1 (5 bases). V lost 5 bases to trimming and J lost 5 bases, with 9 bases between them. This CDR3 has 12 amino acids. Germline V gives CDR1 MNHEY, CDR2 SVGAGI. CDR3 nucleotides: TGTGCCAGCAGTCCGGCAGGGTATGGCTACACCTTC. It translates to CASSPAGYGYTF.

The chain carries TRBV2 and TRBJ1-4, with TRBD1 identical over 7 bases. V lost 8 bases and J lost 7; bases outside the gene matches: 7. This CDR3 has 13 amino acids. The germline gives CDR1 SNHLY, CDR2 FYNNEI. The CDR3 reads CASRLGQAEKLFF. CDR3 nucleotide sequence: TGTGCCAGCCGCCTCGGACAGGCTGAAAAACTGTTTTTT.

The rearrangement links TRBV7-9 to TRBJ1-2; 8 nucleotides align to TRBD1. Germline V gene data show CDR1 as SEHNR and CDR2 as FQNEAQ (reference sequence). Losses at the gene ends were 4 bases for V and 6 bases for J; bases not matched to a gene: 13. The CDR3 sequence is 16 residues long. CDR3 sequence reads: CASSSFQGALIHGYTF. DNA for the CDR3: TGTGCCAGCAGCTCCTTTCAGGGGGCGCTAATCCATGGCTACACCTTC.

The rearrangement uses TRBV14 and TRBJ2-7; perhaps TRBD2 as D (7 bases). Germline V gives CDR1 SGHDN, CDR2 FVKESK. The CDR3 extends over 13 amino acids. Trimming shortened V by 6 bases and J by 3 bases, and 12 bases separated the two germline ends. CDR3 loop: CASSGGAGYEQYF. As DNA, the CDR3 is TGTGCCAGCAGTGGGGGGGCGGGCTACGAGCAGTACTTC.

V usage is TRBV11-2 and J usage is TRBJ2-1; TRBD2 might be the D (6 bases). The V end was cut by 1 base, the J end by 15 bases, with 13 bases between. CDR3 length: 12 residues. Germline V gene data show CDR1 as SGHAT and CDR2 as FQNNGV. CDR3 bases: TGTGCCAGCAGCTTAGGGGACTCCCTTCTGTTCTTC. It translates to CASSLGDSLLFF.

This chain links TRBV7-2 with TRBJ2-1, with a weak D call TRBD2 (7 bases). Germline assignment: CDR1 SGHTA and CDR2 FQGNSA. CDR3 size: 15 residues. The V gene lost 3 bases and the J gene lost 5 bases, with 14 bases spanning the gap. The CDR3 nucleotides are TGTGCCAGCAGCTTGAGAGGGGGGAGGGACAATGAGCAGTTCTTC. Residues: CASSLRGGRDNEQFF.

This chain links TRBV9 with TRBJ1-2, with D possibly being TRBD1 (6 bases). Germline CDR1 is SGDLS and CDR2 is YYNGEE. Trimming took off 2 bases at V and 5 bases at J, with 13 bases between the two ends. The CDR3 runs to 14 residues. The CDR3 nucleotides are TGTGCCAGCAGCGTCGAGACAGGCTCATATGGCTACACCTTC. It is translated as CASSVETGSYGYTF.

The chain couples TRBV2 to TRBJ2-1; 11 bases align to TRBD2. Per germline, CDR1 SNHLY and CDR2 FYNNEI. The trim removed 4 bases at V and 3 bases at J, leaving 5 bases unmatched. There are 16 residues in the CDR3. CDR3 protein: CASSVLTSGDYNEQFF. The CDR3 DNA sequence: TGTGCCAGCAGTGTCTTGACTAGCGGGGACTACAATGAGCAGTTCTTC.

The chain combines TRBV14 with TRBJ1-1; D might be TRBD1 (6 bases). Germline CDR1 SGHDN, CDR2 FVKESK. The CDR3 loop spans 13 amino acids. Trimming stripped 5 bases from V and 5 bases from J, with 12 bases between. CDR3 DNA: TGTGCCAGCAGCTACCAGGGGCGGACTGAAGCTTTCTTT. Encoded protein: CASSYQGRTEAFF.

V usage is TRBV27 and J usage is TRBJ2-7; a possible D gene is TRBD1 (5 bases). Germline assignment: CDR1 MNHEY and CDR2 SMNVEV (reference sequence). Trimming shortened V by 2 bases and J by 3 bases, and 8 bases separated the two germline ends. The CDR3 spans 13 residues. The CDR3 DNA reads TGTGCCAGCAGTTTAACAGGCCTCTACGAGCAGTACTTC. Amino acids: CASSLTGLYEQYF.

The chain is built from TRBV7-9 and TRBJ2-7, with D unresolved. Between the trimmed V and J ends, which lost 1 base and 1 base, there was a span of 5 bases. Per the germline V gene, CDR1 is SEHNR and CDR2 is FQNEAQ (reference sequence). The CDR3 runs to 13 residues. The CDR3 bases are TGTGCCAGCAGCTTAGTATTGTCCTACGAGCAGTACTTC. It is translated as CASSLVLSYEQYF.

The V gene is TRBV30, the J gene TRBJ2-7; TRBD2 agrees at 10 bases. The CDR3 runs to 16 residues. The junction had 7 bases not matched to a gene; V was cut back by 1 base and J by 1 base. Germline CDR1 GTSNPN, CDR2 SVGIG (reference sequence). The CDR3 region has the DNA TGTGCCTGGAGTGACCCAAGCGGGGGGGTATCCTACGAGCAGTACTTC. Translated: CAWSDPSGGVSYEQYF.

V usage is TRBV7-9 and J usage is TRBJ2-1; 9 bases agree with TRBD1. With 5 bases clipped from V and 8 bases from J, the junction kept 4 bases outside the gene matches. Germline V gene sequence: CDR1 SEHNR, CDR2 FQNEAQ (reference sequence). The CDR3 contains 13 residues. CDR3 in amino acids: CASSGRTGDEQFF. For the CDR3, the DNA is TGTGCCAGCAGCGGCCGGACAGGGGATGAGCAGTTCTTC.

This chain connects TRBV5-5 to TRBJ2-1; 7 positions match TRBD1. V lost 4 bases, J lost 0 bases, and 13 bases stayed unmatched. In germline, CDR1 is SGHKS, CDR2 YYEKEE (reference sequence). This CDR3 has 18 amino acids. CDR3 protein: CASSHFVPGQSSYNEQFF. The CDR3 region has the DNA TGTGCCAGCAGCCATTTTGTCCCGGGACAGAGCTCCTACAATGAGCAGTTCTTC. The entire variable domain, with the rest obtained from reference TRBV5-5 and TRBJ2-1, is as follows: DAGVTQSPTHLIKTRGQQVTLRCSPISGHKSVSWYQQVLGQGPQFIFQYYEKEERGRGNFPDRFSARQFPNYSSELNVNALLLGDSALYLCASSHFVPGQSSYNEQFFGPGTRLTVL.

This chain uses TRBV11-2 with TRBJ2-1; the match to TRBD2 covers 8 bases. From germline, CDR1 is SGHAT and CDR2 FQNNGV. Trimming at V came to 2 bases and at J to 4 bases, leaving 10 bases not matched to a gene. The CDR3 is 17 amino acids. The CDR3 sequence is CASSLNTGGVRYNEQFF. As DNA, the CDR3 is TGTGCCAGCAGCTTAAACACGGGGGGGGTTAGATACAATGAGCAGTTCTTC.

This chain's CDR3 is CAISVMQAYTF. The CDR3 DNA reads as TGTGCCATCAGTGTTATGCAGGCGTACACCTTC. The chain links TRBV10-3 to TRBJ1-2; no reliable D call. Deletions cut 4 bases from V and 11 bases from J, with 11 bases between. Germline V lookup: CDR1 ENHRY, CDR2 SYGVKD. The CDR3 contains 11 residues.

The rearrangement links TRBV7-9 to TRBJ1-5; 8 nucleotides align to TRBD1. Looked up from germline, CDR1 is SEHNR and CDR2 is FQNEAQ (reference sequence). This CDR3 has 15 amino acids. The V segment lost 3 bases and the J segment 2 bases; nucleotides outside the gene matches: 3. CDR3 region: CASSFTGGGNQPQHF. CDR3 bases: TGTGCCAGCAGCTTTACAGGGGGAGGCAATCAGCCCCAGCATTTT.

This clone appeared a single time. The rearrangement uses TRBV6-1 and TRBJ2-2, with unresolved D. The CDR3 totals 15 residues. V gave up 5 bases and J gave up 2 bases, with 12 bases separating them. Germline values: CDR1 MNHNS, CDR2 SASEGT. CDR3 DNA: TGTGCCAGCAGTCCCCCAACGGTAAACACCGGGGAGCTGTTTTTT. Protein: CASSPPTVNTGELFF.

CDR3 sequence reads: CASGRGGGYFSEQYF. The CDR3 DNA reads TGTGCCAGCGGGAGGGGCGGGGGTTACTTCAGCGAGCAGTACTTC. The gene calls are TRBV5-4 and TRBJ2-7, with TRBD2 identical over 7 bases. Per germline, CDR1 SGHNT and CDR2 YYREEE (reference sequence). Unmatched junction bases numbered 16, after V lost 7 bases and J lost 6 bases. CDR3 length: 15 residues.